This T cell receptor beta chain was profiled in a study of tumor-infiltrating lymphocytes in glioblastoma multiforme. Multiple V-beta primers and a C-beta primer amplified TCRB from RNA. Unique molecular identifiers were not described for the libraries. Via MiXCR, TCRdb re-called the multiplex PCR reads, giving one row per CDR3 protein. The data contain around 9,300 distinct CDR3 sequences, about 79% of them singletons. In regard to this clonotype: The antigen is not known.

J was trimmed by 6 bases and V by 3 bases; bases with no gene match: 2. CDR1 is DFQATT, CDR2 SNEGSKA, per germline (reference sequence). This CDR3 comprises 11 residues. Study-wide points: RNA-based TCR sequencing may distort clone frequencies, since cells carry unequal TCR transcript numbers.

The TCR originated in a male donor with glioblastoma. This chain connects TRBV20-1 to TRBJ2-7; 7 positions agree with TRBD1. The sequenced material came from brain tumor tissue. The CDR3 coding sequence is TGCAGTGCTAGCCCAGGGGGCGAGCAGTACTTC. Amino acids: CSASPGGEQYF.